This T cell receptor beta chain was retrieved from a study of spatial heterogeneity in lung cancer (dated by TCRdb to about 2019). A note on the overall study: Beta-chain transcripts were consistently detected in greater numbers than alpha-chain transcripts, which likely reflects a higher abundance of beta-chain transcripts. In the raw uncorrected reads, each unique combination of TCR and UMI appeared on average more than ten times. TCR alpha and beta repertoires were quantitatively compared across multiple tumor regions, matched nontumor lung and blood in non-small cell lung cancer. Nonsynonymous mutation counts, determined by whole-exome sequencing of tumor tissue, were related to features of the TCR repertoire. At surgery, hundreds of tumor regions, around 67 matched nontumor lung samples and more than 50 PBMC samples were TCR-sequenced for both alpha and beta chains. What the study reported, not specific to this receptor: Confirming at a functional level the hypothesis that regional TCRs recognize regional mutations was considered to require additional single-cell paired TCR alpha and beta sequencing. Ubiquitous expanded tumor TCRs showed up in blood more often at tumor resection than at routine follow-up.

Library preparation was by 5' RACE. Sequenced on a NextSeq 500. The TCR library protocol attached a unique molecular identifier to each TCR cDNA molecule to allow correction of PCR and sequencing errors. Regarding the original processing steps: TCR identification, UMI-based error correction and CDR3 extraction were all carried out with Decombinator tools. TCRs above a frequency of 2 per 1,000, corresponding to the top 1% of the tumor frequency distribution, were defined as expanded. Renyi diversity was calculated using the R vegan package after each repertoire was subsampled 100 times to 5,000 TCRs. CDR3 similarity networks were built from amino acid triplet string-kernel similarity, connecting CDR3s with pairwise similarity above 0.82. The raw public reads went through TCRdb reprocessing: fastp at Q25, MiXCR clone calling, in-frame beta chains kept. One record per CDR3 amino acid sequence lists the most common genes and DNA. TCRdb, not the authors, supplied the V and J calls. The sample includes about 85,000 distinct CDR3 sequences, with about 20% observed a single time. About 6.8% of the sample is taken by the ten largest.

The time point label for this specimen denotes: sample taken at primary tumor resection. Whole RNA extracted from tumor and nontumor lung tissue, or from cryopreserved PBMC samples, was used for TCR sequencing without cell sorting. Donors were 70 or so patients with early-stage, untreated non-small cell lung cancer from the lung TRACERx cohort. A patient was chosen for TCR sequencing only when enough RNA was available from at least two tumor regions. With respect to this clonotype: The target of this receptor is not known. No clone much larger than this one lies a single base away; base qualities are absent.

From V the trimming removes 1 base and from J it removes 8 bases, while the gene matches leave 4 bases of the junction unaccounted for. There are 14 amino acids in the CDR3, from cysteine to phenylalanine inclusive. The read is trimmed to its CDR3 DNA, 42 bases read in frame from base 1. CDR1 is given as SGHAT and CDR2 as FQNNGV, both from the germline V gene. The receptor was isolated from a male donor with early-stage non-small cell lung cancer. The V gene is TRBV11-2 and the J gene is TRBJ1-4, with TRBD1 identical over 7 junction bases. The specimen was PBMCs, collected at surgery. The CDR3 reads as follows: CASSLGQGSEKLFF. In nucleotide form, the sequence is TGTGCCAGCAGCTTAGGACAGGGATCCGAAAAACTGTTTTTT.